These 25 T cell receptor beta chains were sequenced from one sample in a study of T cell responses to AZD1222 COVID-19 vaccine. TCRdb's table, derived via immunoSEQ multiplex PCR, lists solely in-frame clones and lacks some. The sample has roughly 110,000 clones, 92% seen once. This material consisted of peripheral blood, taken 28 days after the second AZD1222 dose. Receptors were obtained from an adult who received the AZD1222 COVID-19 vaccine.

The CDR3 reads CASSLRTSGGRLQWRQFF. For the CDR3, the DNA is TGTGCCAGCAGTTTAAGGACTAGCGGGGGACGGCTACAATGGAGGCAGTTCTTC. The chain has TRBV28 and TRBJ2-1, with 13 bases matching TRBD2. Germline V gene lookup returns CDR1 MDHEN and CDR2 SYDVKM. The CDR3 runs 18 residues. V lost 2 bases, J lost 12 bases, and 16 bases stayed unmatched. The variable domain in full, with the rest retrieved from reference TRBV28 and TRBJ2-1, is DVKVTQSSRYLVKRTGEKVFLECVQDMDHENMFWYRQDPGLGLRLIYFSYDVKMKEKGDIPEGYSVSREKKERFSLILESASTNQTSMYLCASSLRTSGGRLQWRQFFGPGTRLTVL.

The chain has TRBV5-4 and TRBJ2-1, with D perhaps matching TRBD1 (5 bases). CDR3 length equals 14 residues. The germline gives CDR1 SGHNT, CDR2 YYREEE (reference sequence). V dropped 6 bases and J dropped 0 bases, with 10 bases sitting between them. The CDR3 nucleotides read TGTGCCAGCACTGACAGTATCTCCTACAATGAGCAGTTCTTC. Its protein is CASTDSISYNEQFF.

This chain joins TRBV2 and TRBJ2-2; 8 bases map to TRBD1. CDR1 is SNHLY and CDR2 is FYNNEI in the germline V gene. V lost 6 bases to trimming and J lost 3 bases; unmatched junction nucleotides: 6. This CDR3 comprises 15 residues. The CDR3 bases are TGTGCCAGCAGGATGGACAGGGAACACACCGGGGAGCTGTTTTTT. Amino acids: CASRMDREHTGELFF.

The rearrangement links TRBV7-3 to TRBJ2-5; TRBD1 aligns across 7 bases. Germline CDR1 and CDR2: SGHTA and FQGTGA. V trimming: 5 bases; J trimming: 0 bases; junction bases outside the gene matches: 6. The CDR3 consists of 15 residues. The CDR3: CASSPGTAYQETQYF. In nucleotides, the CDR3 is TGTGCCAGCAGCCCCGGGACAGCATACCAAGAGACCCAGTACTTC.

The J gene is TRBJ1-2, the V gene TRBV28; no definite D call. Looked up from germline, CDR1 is MDHEN and CDR2 is SYDVKM. The CDR3 length is 11 residues. V lost 8 bases to trimming and J lost 10 bases, with 14 bases between them. CDR3 DNA sequence: TGTGCCAGCTCCTCTCCCGGGTCCTACACCTTC. This encodes CASSSPGSYTF.

This chain joins TRBV9 and TRBJ2-5; D gene ambiguous. The CDR3 sequence is 14 residues long. Deletions cut 0 bases from V and 5 bases from J, with 11 bases between. Germline CDR1 and CDR2: SGDLS and YYNGEE. CDR3 in amino acids: CASSVENSWETQYF. CDR3 nucleotides: TGTGCCAGCAGCGTAGAGAATAGCTGGGAGACCCAGTACTTC.

The chain uses TRBV5-8 and TRBJ1-5; D is unresolved. The CDR3 length is 13 residues. The V end was cut by 5 bases, the J end by 10 bases, with 16 bases between. Germline V gene data show CDR1 as SGHTS and CDR2 as YDEGEE. This chain's CDR3 is CASSSIKHGPQHF. CDR3 bases: TGTGCCAGCAGTTCGATCAAACACGGACCCCAGCATTTT.

This chain connects TRBV19 to TRBJ2-5; 7 bases align to TRBD1. Germline-derived CDR1 and CDR2 are LNHDA and SQIVND (reference sequence). The CDR3 is 16 residues long. With 5 bases clipped from V and 1 base from J, the junction kept 10 bases outside the gene matches. The CDR3 protein is CASSPRTGGVQETQYF. CDR3 nucleotide sequence: TGTGCCAGTAGTCCCAGGACAGGAGGAGTCCAAGAGACCCAGTACTTC.

The gene calls are TRBV7-2 and TRBJ1-1, with 9 bases lining up with TRBD1. This CDR3 has 14 amino acids. CDR1 is SGHTA and CDR2 is FQGNSA in the germline V gene. The V and J ends lost 4 bases and 5 bases, in that order; junction bases with no gene match: 5. CDR3 residues: CASSSYRGLTEAFF. In DNA form, the CDR3 reads TGTGCCAGCAGCTCCTACAGGGGGCTTACTGAAGCTTTCTTT.

This clone was found once. The chain employs TRBV21-1 and TRBJ1-5. TRBV21-1 is described as a pseudogene. CDR3 length equals 16 residues. Here the CDR3 reads CASSKEGSGSNQPQHF. The DNA for the CDR3 is TGTGCCAGCAGCAAAGAGGGGTCGGGGAGCAATCAGCCCCAGCATTTT.

J is TRBJ1-1 and V is TRBV7-2, with a tentative D call TRBD1 (5 bases). The CDR3 consists of 14 residues. Germline CDR1 and CDR2: SGHTA and FQGNSA. V was trimmed by 6 bases and J by 4 bases, leaving 15 bases between them. The CDR3, as DNA: TGTGCCAGCAGTCTCAGGGCCGCCAGCACTGAAGCTTTCTTT. This codes for CASSLRAASTEAFF.

CDR3 nucleotide sequence: TGCGCCAGCAGCCAAAGGACACCTGGGGAGACCCAGTACTTC. Its translation is CASSQRTPGETQYF. The chain combines TRBV4-1 with TRBJ2-5; maybe TRBD1 (5 bases). Trimming took off 2 bases at V and 5 bases at J, with 12 bases between the two ends. CDR1 is MGHRA, CDR2 YSYEKL, per germline. This CDR3 spans 14 amino acids.

The V and J genes are TRBV6-2 or TRBV6-3 and TRBJ1-1; D call uncertain. The germline V gene encodes CDR1 MNHEY and CDR2 SVGEGT. The CDR3 contains 14 residues. Trimming pared 5 bases from V and 3 bases from J, leaving 13 bases between. CDR3 loop: CASSPPTVDTEAFF. The CDR3 bases are TGTGCCAGCAGTCCCCCCACAGTGGACACTGAAGCTTTCTTT.

The J gene is TRBJ2-5, the V gene TRBV30, with D perhaps matching TRBD2 (6 bases). V dropped 2 bases and J dropped 7 bases, with 14 bases sitting between them. Looked up from germline, CDR1 is GTSNPN and CDR2 is SVGIG (reference sequence). This CDR3 spans 13 amino acids. CDR3 residues: CAWSPSSAGTQYF. In DNA form, the CDR3 reads TGTGCCTGGAGTCCATCTAGCGCGGGGACCCAGTACTTC.

This sequence joins TRBV6-6 and TRBJ1-4; D perhaps matches TRBD1 (5 bases). V dropped 2 bases and J dropped 8 bases, with 15 bases sitting between them. The CDR3 runs to 15 residues. Germline V gives CDR1 MNHNY, CDR2 SVGAGI (reference sequence). In DNA form, the CDR3 reads TGTGCCAGCAGTTACGATCGACAGACGGCAGAAAAACTGTTTTTT. It translates to CASSYDRQTAEKLFF.

The rearrangement links TRBV30 to TRBJ1-1; D is unclear. V dropped 0 bases and J dropped 0 bases, with 11 bases sitting between them. The CDR3 runs 15 residues. Germline CDR1 reads GTSNPN; CDR2 reads SVGIG (reference sequence). CDR3 sequence (DNA): TGTGCCTGGAGTGTACGGTTGGGATTGAACACTGAAGCTTTCTTT. Its translation: CAWSVRLGLNTEAFF.

The rearrangement links TRBV7-2 to TRBJ2-1; D is uncertain. Trimming took off 5 bases at V and 6 bases at J, with 11 bases between the two ends. The length of the CDR3 is 13 residues. CDR1 is SGHTA, CDR2 FQGNSA, per germline. The CDR3 spells CASSPTKGNEQFF. The CDR3 DNA is TGTGCCAGCAGCCCCACAAAGGGCAATGAGCAGTTCTTC.

The chain combines TRBV7-9 with TRBJ2-7; 9 bases agree with TRBD1. Germline V gene lookup returns CDR1 SEHNR and CDR2 FQNEAQ (reference sequence). CDR3 length equals 12 residues. V lost 4 bases and J lost 5; bases outside the gene matches: 0. The CDR3 loop reads CASSWTGDEQYF. In DNA form, the CDR3 reads TGTGCCAGCAGCTGGACAGGGGACGAGCAGTACTTC.

CDR3 amino acids: CASSLETGGYGLETQYF. The CDR3 coding sequence is TGTGCCAGCAGCTTAGAAACAGGGGGGTATGGGCTGGAGACCCAGTACTTC. The chain recombines TRBV7-6 with TRBJ2-5; TRBD1 matches at 8 bases. CDR1 is SGHVS, CDR2 FNYEAQ, per germline. The CDR3 totals 17 residues. Losses at the gene ends were 1 base for V and 5 bases for J; bases not matched to a gene: 12.

The genes are TRBV13 and TRBJ1-2; unclear D gene. V was shortened by 3 bases and J by 0 bases, with 8 bases between the two germline ends. The CDR3 extends over 14 amino acids. Germline V lookup: CDR1 PRHDT, CDR2 FYEKMQ (reference sequence). CDR3 DNA sequence: TGTGCCAGCAGCTTTGACGAAGCTAACTATGGCTACACCTTC. As protein: CASSFDEANYGYTF. Full variable domain (remainder filled in from reference TRBV13 and TRBJ1-2): AAGVIQSPRHLIKEKRETATLKCYPIPRHDTVYWYQQGPGQDPQFLISFYEKMQSDKGSIPDRFSAQQFSDYHSELNMSSLELGDSALYFCASSFDEANYGYTFGSGTRLTVV.

The genes are TRBV7-2 and TRBJ1-1; weak D call: TRBD1 (6 bases). The V and J ends lost 5 bases and 0 bases respectively, with 16 bases between them. Germline CDR1 is SGHTA and CDR2 is FQGNSA. The CDR3 length is 16 residues. CDR3 bases: TGTGCCAGCAGCGCGAGGACAGTGTCCATGAACACTGAAGCTTTCTTT. Residues: CASSARTVSMNTEAFF.

This chain uses TRBV9 with TRBJ1-1, with 8 bases identical to TRBD1. Germline values: CDR1 SGDLS, CDR2 YYNGEE. The CDR3 sequence is 15 residues long. J was trimmed by 0 bases and V by 3 bases; bases with no gene match: 4. CDR3 region: CASSEQGGVNTEAFF. DNA of the CDR3: TGTGCCAGCAGCGAACAGGGGGGGGTGAACACTGAAGCTTTCTTT.

The chain carries TRBV11-2 and TRBJ1-4, with D perhaps TRBD1 (6 bases). Trimming cost V 2 bases and J 11 bases, with 12 bases left between them. The CDR3 runs 13 residues. CDR1 and CDR2 from the germline V gene are SGHAT and FQNNGV. Here the CDR3 reads CASSLSGTPKLFF. The CDR3 region has the DNA TGTGCCAGCAGCTTATCCGGGACACCGAAACTGTTTTTT.

The chain uses TRBV5-1 and TRBJ2-5; TRBD1 is a possible D gene (5 bases). Trimming left V 1 base short and J 4 bases short, with 11 bases between. Germline-derived CDR1 and CDR2 are SGHRS and YFSETQ. This CDR3 is built from 14 residues. Here the CDR3 reads CASSLQGGAETQYF. As DNA, the CDR3 is TGCGCCAGCAGCTTGCAGGGTGGGGCAGAGACCCAGTACTTC.

The rearrangement uses TRBV9 and TRBJ1-1, with D possibly TRBD1 on 5 matching bases. CDR3 length equals 14 residues. Germline CDR1 and CDR2: SGDLS and YYNGEE. The V end was cut by 3 bases, the J end by 0 bases, with 9 bases between. The DNA for the CDR3 is TGTGCCAGCAGCGCCTTGACAGTGAACACTGAAGCTTTCTTT. Its protein is CASSALTVNTEAFF. Full variable domain (remainder filled in from reference TRBV9 and TRBJ1-1): DSGVTQTPKHLITATGQRVTLRCSPRSGDLSVYWYQQSLDQGLQFLIQYYNGEERAKGNILERFSAQQFPDLHSELNLSSLELGDSALYFCASSALTVNTEAFFGQGTRLTVV.